The rows below give T cell receptor beta chains drawn from one sample of a study of blood T cell repertoires in COVID-19. Measured with immunoSEQ multiplex PCR; TCRdb has only the in-frame clones, and not every one. The table includes some 83,000 clones, roughly nine tenths detected once. The sequenced sample consisted of peripheral blood. Receptors were obtained from a man over 45 with acute or convalescent COVID-19. Each CDR3 is given with its conserved first and last residue. The order of the fields is V gene, D gene, clone size, CDR3 length, J gene, CDR3 DNA, CDR3 protein. The D gene is left open where the match is weak. Part of the rows lack a size; the others show once, few, many or a class for expanded clones.

TRBV5-1	TRBD2	-	14	TRBJ2-1	TGCGCCAGCAGCTTCAGCGGGGGGGACAATGAGCAGTTCTTC	CASSFSGGDNEQFF
TRBV4-1	TRBD1	-	17	TRBJ1-1	TGCGCCAGCAGCCAAGGGCAGGGGGCAGGATTGAACACTGAAGCTTTCTTT	CASSQGQGAGLNTEAFF
TRBV7-2	-	-	18	TRBJ1-6	TGTGCCAGCAGTCTCCCGTCAGGGATCTCTTCCTATAATTCACCCCTCCACTTT	CASSLPSGISSYNSPLHF
TRBV2	-	-	13	TRBJ2-2	TGTGCCAGCAGTGAAGCGACAGGATGGGAGCTGTTTTTT	CASSEATGWELFF
TRBV7-6	-	once	15	TRBJ2-1	TGTGCCAGCAGCTTATTTGGGGACACCTACAATGAGCAGTTCTTC	CASSLFGDTYNEQFF
TRBV2	-	once	13	TRBJ2-1	TGTGCCAGCAGTGAAGCCACGACTGGGGCGCAGTTCTTC	CASSEATTGAQFF
TRBV15	TRBD2	-	16	TRBJ2-2	TGTGCCACCAGCAGCCGCCTAGCGGGTACCGTCGGGGAGCTGTTTTTT	CATSSRLAGTVGELFF
TRBV7-8	-	-	17	TRBJ2-7	TGTGCCAGCAGCTTAGTTGGGGGGGCACGATCTCCGACGCTGGGGTACTTC	CASSLVGGARSPTLGYF
TRBV28	-	-	15	TRBJ1-5	TGTGCCAGCAGTTGGGGCTCCCGGGGCAATCAGCCCCAGCATTTT	CASSWGSRGNQPQHF
TRBV5-6	-	-	15	TRBJ2-7	TGTGCCAGCAGTTGGGCAGGGGGGATTCTCTACGAGCAGTACTTC	CASSWAGGILYEQYF
TRBV19	TRBD1	few	15	TRBJ2-3	TGTGCCAGTAGTATCCGGACAGGGGAGGGAGATACGCAGTATTTT	CASSIRTGEGDTQYF
TRBV2	-	-	12	TRBJ1-1	TGTGCCAGTAGGAGTTTGAGGACTGAAGCTTTCTTT	CASRSLRTEAFF
TRBV7-2	-	-	16	TRBJ2-2	TGTGCCAGCAGCCCACATCAGGGTTTAAACACCGGGGAGCTGTTTTTT	CASSPHQGLNTGELFF
TRBV7-9	-	-	13	TRBJ1-4	TGTGCCAGCACTAGGGGCGAAGCTGAAAAACTGTTTTTT	CASTRGEAEKLFF
TRBV5-6	-	-	14	TRBJ2-1	TGTGCCAGCAGCTTGGATGGACTCTACAATGAGCAGTTCTTC	CASSLDGLYNEQFF
TRBV7-2	-	-	15	TRBJ1-2	TGTGCCAGCAGCTTAGTGGCGGGGGTCGACTATGGCTACACCTTC	CASSLVAGVDYGYTF